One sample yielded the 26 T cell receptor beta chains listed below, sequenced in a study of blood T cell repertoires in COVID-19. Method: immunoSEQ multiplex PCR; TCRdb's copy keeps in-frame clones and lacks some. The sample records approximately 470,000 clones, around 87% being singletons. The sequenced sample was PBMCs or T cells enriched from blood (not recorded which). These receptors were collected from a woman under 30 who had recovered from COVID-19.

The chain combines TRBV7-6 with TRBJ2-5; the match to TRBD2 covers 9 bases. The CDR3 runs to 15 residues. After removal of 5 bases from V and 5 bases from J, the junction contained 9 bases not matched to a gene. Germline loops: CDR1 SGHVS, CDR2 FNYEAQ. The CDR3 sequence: CASSPPGLASETQYF. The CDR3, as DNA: TGTGCCAGCAGCCCGCCCGGACTAGCGTCCGAGACCCAGTACTTC.

This CDR3 is CASTKNSQSQEAFF. The DNA for the CDR3 is TGTGCCAGTACCAAGAATTCACAGAGTCAGGAAGCTTTCTTT. The gene calls are TRBV19 and TRBJ1-1; D is ambiguous. Trimming left V 7 bases short and J 8 bases short, with 20 bases between. CDR3 length equals 14 residues. CDR1 and CDR2 (germline): LNHDA, SQIVND (reference sequence).

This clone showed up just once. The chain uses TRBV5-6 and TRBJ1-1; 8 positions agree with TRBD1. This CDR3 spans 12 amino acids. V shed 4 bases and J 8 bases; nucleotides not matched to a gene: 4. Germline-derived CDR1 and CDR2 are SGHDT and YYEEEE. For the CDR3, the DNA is TGTGCCAGCAGCCGGAGGGACAGGGAAGCTTTCTTT. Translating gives CASSRRDREAFF. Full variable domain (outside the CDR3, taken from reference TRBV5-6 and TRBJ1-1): DAGVTQSPTHLIKTRGQQVTLRCSPKSGHDTVSWYQQALGQGPQFIFQYYEEEERQRGNFPDRFSGHQFPNYSSELNVNALLLGDSALYLCASSRRDREAFFGQGTRLTVV.

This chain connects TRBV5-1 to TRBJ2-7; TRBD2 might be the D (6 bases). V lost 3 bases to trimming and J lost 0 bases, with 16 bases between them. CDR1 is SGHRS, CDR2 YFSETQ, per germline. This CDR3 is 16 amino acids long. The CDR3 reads CASSSDGGATSYEQYF. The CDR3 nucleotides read TGCGCCAGCAGCTCCGATGGCGGGGCCACCTCCTACGAGCAGTACTTC.

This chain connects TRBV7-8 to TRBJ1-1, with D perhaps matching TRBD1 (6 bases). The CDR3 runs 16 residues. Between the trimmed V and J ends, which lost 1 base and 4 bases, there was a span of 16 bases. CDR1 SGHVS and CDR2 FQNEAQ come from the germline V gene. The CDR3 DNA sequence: TGTGCCAGCAGCTTAGAGTTCGGGGGGCTAAGCACTGAAGCTTTCTTT. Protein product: CASSLEFGGLSTEAFF.

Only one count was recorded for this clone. DNA for the CDR3: TGCGCCAGCAGCCAAGTGGGACAGGGAATTCCCAATGAGCAGTTCTTC. Protein sequence: CASSQVGQGIPNEQFF. This chain connects TRBV4-1 to TRBJ2-1; 9 bases are shared with TRBD1. The CDR3 is made up of 16 amino acids. CDR1 and CDR2 from the germline V gene are MGHRA and YSYEKL. V dropped 1 base and J dropped 6; count of bases not matched to a gene: 7.

CDR3 DNA sequence: TGTGCCAGCAGCGTAGATGAGGGGGAGGGAATAAACTATGGCTACACCTTC. Its translation: CASSVDEGEGINYGYTF. The J gene is TRBJ1-2, the V gene TRBV9, with D perhaps matching TRBD1 (6 bases). V was pared by 0 bases and J by 2 bases, with 17 bases between. CDR1 SGDLS and CDR2 YYNGEE come from the germline V gene. The CDR3 covers 17 residues.

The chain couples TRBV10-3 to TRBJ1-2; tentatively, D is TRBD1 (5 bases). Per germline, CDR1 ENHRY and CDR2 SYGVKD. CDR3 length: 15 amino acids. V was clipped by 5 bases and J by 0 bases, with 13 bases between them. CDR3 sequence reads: CAISPGGLANYGYTF. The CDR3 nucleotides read TGTGCCATCAGTCCTGGGGGGTTAGCTAACTATGGCTACACCTTC.

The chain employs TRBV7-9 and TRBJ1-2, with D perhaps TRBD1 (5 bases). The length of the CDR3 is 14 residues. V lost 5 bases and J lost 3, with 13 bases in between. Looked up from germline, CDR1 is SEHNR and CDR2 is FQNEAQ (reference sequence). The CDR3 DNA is TGTGCCAGCAGCCTCAGGGCCTGGGACTATGGCTACACCTTC. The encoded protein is CASSLRAWDYGYTF.

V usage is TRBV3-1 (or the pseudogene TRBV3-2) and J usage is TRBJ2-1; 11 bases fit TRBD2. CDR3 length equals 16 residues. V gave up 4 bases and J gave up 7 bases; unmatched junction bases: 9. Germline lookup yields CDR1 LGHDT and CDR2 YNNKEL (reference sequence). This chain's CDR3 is CASSLIAGGLLNEQFF. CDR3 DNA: TGTGCCAGCAGCCTTATAGCGGGGGGGCTTTTAAATGAGCAGTTCTTC.

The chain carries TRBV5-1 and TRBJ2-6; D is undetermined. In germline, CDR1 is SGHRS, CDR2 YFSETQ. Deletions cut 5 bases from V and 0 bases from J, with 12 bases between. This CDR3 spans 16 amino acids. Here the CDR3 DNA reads TGCGCCAGCAGTTCCGACACCTTCTCTGGGGCCAACGTCCTGACTTTC. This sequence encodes CASSSDTFSGANVLTF.

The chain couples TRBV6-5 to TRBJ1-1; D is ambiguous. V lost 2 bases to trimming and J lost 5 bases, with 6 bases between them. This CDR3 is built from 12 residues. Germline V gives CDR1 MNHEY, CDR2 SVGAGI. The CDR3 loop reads CASSYGPTEAFF. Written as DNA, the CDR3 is TGTGCCAGCAGTTACGGCCCTACTGAAGCTTTCTTT.

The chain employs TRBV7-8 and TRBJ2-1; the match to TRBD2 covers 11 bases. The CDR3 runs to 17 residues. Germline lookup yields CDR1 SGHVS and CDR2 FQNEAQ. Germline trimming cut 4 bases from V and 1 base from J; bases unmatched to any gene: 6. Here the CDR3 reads CASSSPGLAVSYNEQFF. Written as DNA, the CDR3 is TGTGCCAGCAGCTCACCGGGACTAGCGGTTTCCTACAATGAGCAGTTCTTC.

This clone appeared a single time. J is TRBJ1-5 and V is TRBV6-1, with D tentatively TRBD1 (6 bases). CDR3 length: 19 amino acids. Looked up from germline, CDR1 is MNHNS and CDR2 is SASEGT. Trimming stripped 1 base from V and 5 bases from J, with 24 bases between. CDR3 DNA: TGTGCCAGCAGTGAAGTGAGGGGAACGAACAGGGACGCGGATCAGCCCCAGCATTTT. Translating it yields CASSEVRGTNRDADQPQHF.

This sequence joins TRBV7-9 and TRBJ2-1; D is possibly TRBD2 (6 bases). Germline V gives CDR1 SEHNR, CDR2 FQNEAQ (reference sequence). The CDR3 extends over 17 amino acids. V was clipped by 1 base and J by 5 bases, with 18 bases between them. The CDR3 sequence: CASSLVRGGERDNEQFF. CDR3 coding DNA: TGTGCCAGCAGCTTAGTCCGTGGCGGGGAGAGGGACAATGAGCAGTTCTTC.

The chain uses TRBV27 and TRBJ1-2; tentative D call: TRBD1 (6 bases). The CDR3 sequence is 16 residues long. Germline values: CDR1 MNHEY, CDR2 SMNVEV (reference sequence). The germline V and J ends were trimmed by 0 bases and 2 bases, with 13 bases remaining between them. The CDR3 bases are TGTGCCAGCAGTTTATCGCGACCAGGGGAAAACTATGGCTACACCTTC. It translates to CASSLSRPGENYGYTF.

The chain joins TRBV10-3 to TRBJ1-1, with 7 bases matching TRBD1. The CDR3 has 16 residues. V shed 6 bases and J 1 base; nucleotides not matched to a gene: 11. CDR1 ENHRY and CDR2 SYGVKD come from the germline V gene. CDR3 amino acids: CAISHRDSFPNTEAFF. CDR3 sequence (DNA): TGTGCCATCAGCCACCGGGACAGTTTTCCGAACACTGAAGCTTTCTTT.

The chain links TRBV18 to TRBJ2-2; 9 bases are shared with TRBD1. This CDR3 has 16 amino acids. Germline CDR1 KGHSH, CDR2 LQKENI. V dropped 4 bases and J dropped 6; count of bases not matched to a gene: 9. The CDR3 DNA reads TGTGCCAGCTCACGGGCGACAGGGGGTCCTTCCGGGGAGCTGTTTTTT. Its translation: CASSRATGGPSGELFF.

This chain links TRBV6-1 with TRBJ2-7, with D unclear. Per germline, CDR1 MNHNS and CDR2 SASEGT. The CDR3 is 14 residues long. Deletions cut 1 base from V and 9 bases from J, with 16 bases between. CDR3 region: CASSEGHFKVWQYF. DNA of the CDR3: TGTGCCAGCAGTGAAGGACACTTCAAGGTGTGGCAGTACTTC.

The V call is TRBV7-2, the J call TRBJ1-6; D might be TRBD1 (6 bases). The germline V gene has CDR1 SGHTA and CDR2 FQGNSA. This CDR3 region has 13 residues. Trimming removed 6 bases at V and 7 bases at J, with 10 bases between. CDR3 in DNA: TGTGCCAGCAGGAGGACAGTAAATTCACCCCTCCACTTT. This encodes CASRRTVNSPLHF.

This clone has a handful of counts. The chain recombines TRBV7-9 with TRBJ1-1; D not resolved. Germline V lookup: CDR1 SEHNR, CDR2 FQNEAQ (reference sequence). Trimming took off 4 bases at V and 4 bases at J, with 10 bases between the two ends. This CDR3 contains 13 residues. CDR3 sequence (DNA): TGTGCCAGCAGCTCTACAACGGGCACTGAAGCTTTCTTT. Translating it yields CASSSTTGTEAFF.

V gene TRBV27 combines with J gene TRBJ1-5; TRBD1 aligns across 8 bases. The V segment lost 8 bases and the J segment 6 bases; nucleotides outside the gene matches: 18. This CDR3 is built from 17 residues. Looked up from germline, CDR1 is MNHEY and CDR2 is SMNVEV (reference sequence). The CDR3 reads CASGLRVTGVFGQPQHF. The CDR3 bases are TGTGCCAGCGGATTGAGGGTGACAGGGGTTTTTGGTCAGCCCCAGCATTTT.

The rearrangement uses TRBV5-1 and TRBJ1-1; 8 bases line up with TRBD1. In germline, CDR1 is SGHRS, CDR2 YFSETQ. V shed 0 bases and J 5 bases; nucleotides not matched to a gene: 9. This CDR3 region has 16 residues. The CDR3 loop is CASSLDRGDERTEAFF. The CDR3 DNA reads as TGCGCCAGCAGCTTGGACAGGGGGGATGAAAGGACTGAAGCTTTCTTT.

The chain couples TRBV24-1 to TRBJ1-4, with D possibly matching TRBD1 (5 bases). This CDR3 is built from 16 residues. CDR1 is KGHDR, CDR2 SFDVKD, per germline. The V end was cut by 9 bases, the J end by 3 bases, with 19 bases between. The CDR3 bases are TGTGCCACCCACAAAAAGAGCAGGGCTTCTAATGAAAAACTGTTTTTT. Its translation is CATHKKSRASNEKLFF.

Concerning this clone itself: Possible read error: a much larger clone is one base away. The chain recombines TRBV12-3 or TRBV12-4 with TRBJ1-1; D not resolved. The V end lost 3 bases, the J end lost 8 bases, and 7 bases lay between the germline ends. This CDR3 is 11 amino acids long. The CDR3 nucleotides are TGTGCCAGCAGTTTCGCCAGGGAAGCTTTCTTT. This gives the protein CASSFAREAFF.

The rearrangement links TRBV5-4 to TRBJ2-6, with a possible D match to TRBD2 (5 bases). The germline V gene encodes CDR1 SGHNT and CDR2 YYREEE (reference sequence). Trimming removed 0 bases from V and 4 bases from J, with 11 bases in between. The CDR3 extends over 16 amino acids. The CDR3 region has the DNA TGTGCCAGCAGCTTGGGGCTAGCTTCCGGGGCCAACGTCCTGACTTTC. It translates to CASSLGLASGANVLTF.